The next 31 T cell receptor beta chains were all read from a single sample in a study of CD8 T cells in Susac syndrome. A quantity of about 0.45 to 1 ug RNA underwent reverse transcription using random hexamers. TCRdb reprocessed the immunoSEQ multiplex PCR reads with MiXCR, giving one entry per CDR3 protein. Counted here are roughly 120,000 distinct CDR3 sequences, around 94% occurring once; the ten biggest clones make up around 0.12%. The sequencing sample was made of CD4+ T cells from PBMCs. The receptors here all came from a human donor with multiple sclerosis.

The rearrangement links TRBV29-1 to TRBJ2-1; D is undetermined. Germline V gives CDR1 SQVTM, CDR2 ANQGSEA. V was trimmed by 3 bases and J by 4 bases, leaving 10 bases between them. The CDR3 totals 13 residues. The CDR3 sequence: CSVEVLVYNEQFF. CDR3 nucleotides: TGCAGCGTTGAGGTCCTCGTTTACAATGAGCAGTTCTTC.

V usage is TRBV6-6 and J usage is TRBJ1-1; TRBD1 is a possible D gene (6 bases). The CDR3 totals 12 residues. Germline V gene data show CDR1 as MNHNY and CDR2 as SVGAGI (reference sequence). The V and J ends lost 11 bases and 0 bases respectively, with 10 bases between them. The CDR3 is CALRGVNTEAFF. CDR3 in DNA: TGTGCCCTCAGGGGAGTGAACACTGAAGCTTTCTTT.

This chain joins TRBV20-1 and TRBJ2-7, with 12 bases fitting TRBD2. The CDR3 runs to 13 residues. From germline, CDR1 is DFQATT and CDR2 SNEGSKA (reference sequence). Trimming took 7 bases from V and 1 from J; bases not matched to a gene: 2. The DNA of the CDR3 is TGCAGTGGGACTAGCGGGGTTTCCTACGAGCAGTACTTC. Translated, it gives CSGTSGVSYEQYF.

This chain links TRBV12-3 or TRBV12-4 with TRBJ1-1; 11 bases align to TRBD1. This CDR3 contains 15 residues. J gave up 2 bases and V 5 bases, and 4 bases lay outside the gene matches. The CDR3: CASSRDRGNNTEAFF. For the CDR3, the DNA is TGTGCCAGCAGTCGGGACAGGGGGAACAACACTGAAGCTTTCTTT.

The chain links TRBV7-8 to TRBJ1-5, with 7 bases aligning to TRBD1. The CDR3 sequence is 17 residues long. The germline gives CDR1 SGHVS, CDR2 FQNEAQ. Trimming cost V 1 base and J 0 bases; bases outside gene matches: 6. For the CDR3, the DNA is TGTGCCAGCAGCTTAGGTGGGACAGAGTATAGCAATCAGCCCCAGCATTTT. Its translation is CASSLGGTEYSNQPQHF.

The V gene is TRBV18, the J gene TRBJ1-1; 7 nucleotides match TRBD1. This CDR3 comprises 15 residues. Germline lookup yields CDR1 KGHSH and CDR2 LQKENI. The J segment lost 2 bases and the V segment lost 3 bases, leaving 6 bases of the junction unmatched. The CDR3 spells CASSPTGTDNTEAFF. The CDR3 DNA sequence: TGTGCCAGCTCACCTACCGGGACAGACAACACTGAAGCTTTCTTT.

This chain connects TRBV5-1 to TRBJ2-3; possibly TRBD1 for D (5 bases). CDR3 length: 16 amino acids. In germline, CDR1 is SGHRS, CDR2 YFSETQ. V lost 2 bases and J lost 0, with 13 bases in between. The CDR3, as DNA: TGCGCCAGCAGCTTACAGGCTTCAACTAGCACAGATACGCAGTATTTT. This gives the protein CASSLQASTSTDTQYF.

This chain connects TRBV2 to TRBJ1-2; D ambiguous. This CDR3 region has 14 residues. Germline CDR1 and CDR2: SNHLY and FYNNEI. The V gene lost 3 bases and the J gene lost 2 bases, with 10 bases spanning the gap. CDR3 coding DNA: TGTGCCAGCAGTGACCCGACCGGAAACTATGGCTACACCTTC. Protein sequence: CASSDPTGNYGYTF.

The chain couples TRBV3-1 to TRBJ2-7; D call uncertain. V was shortened by 8 bases and J by 7 bases, with 15 bases between the two germline ends. Germline values: CDR1 LGHDT, CDR2 YNNKEL (reference sequence). This CDR3 contains 12 residues. The CDR3 region has the DNA TGTGCCAGCTCCTTGCCGGCTGGTGAGCAGTACTTC. This sequence encodes CASSLPAGEQYF.

The chain couples TRBV7-6 to TRBJ1-1; 11 bases match TRBD1. The CDR3 loop spans 16 amino acids. Trimming removed 1 base from V and 4 bases from J; junction bases left unmatched: 5. Looked up from germline, CDR1 is SGHVS and CDR2 is FNYEAQ. This CDR3 reads CASSLGAGTGGTEAFF. In DNA, the CDR3 is TGTGCCAGCAGCTTAGGGGCCGGGACAGGGGGCACTGAAGCTTTCTTT.

The J gene is TRBJ2-1, the V gene TRBV15, with TRBD2 identical over 7 bases. V shed 0 bases and J 6 bases; nucleotides not matched to a gene: 11. The germline V gene has CDR1 LNHNV and CDR2 YYDKDF (reference sequence). This CDR3 is built from 17 residues. The CDR3 DNA reads as TGTGCCACCAGCAGAGATCCGGGGCGGGAGTCCCGCAATGAGCAGTTCTTC. Residues: CATSRDPGRESRNEQFF.

This chain links TRBV30 with TRBJ1-4; D is uncertain. The germline V and J ends were trimmed by 3 bases and 7 bases, with 21 bases remaining between them. CDR1 is GTSNPN and CDR2 is SVGIG in the germline V gene (reference sequence). This CDR3 region has 16 residues. The CDR3 region is CAWSDARGFRSEKLFF. CDR3 coding DNA: TGTGCCTGGAGCGATGCCCGTGGGTTTCGGAGTGAAAAACTGTTTTTT. Supplemented by reference TRBV30 and TRBJ1-4, the full variable domain reads SQTIHQWPATLVQPVGSPLSLECTVEGTSNPNLYWYRQAAGRGLQLLFYSVGIGQISSEVPQNLSASRPQDRQFILSSKKLLLSDSGFYLCAWSDARGFRSEKLFFGSGTQLSVL.

This chain links TRBV19 with TRBJ2-7; 8 positions agree with TRBD1. Germline V gene lookup returns CDR1 LNHDA and CDR2 SQIVND (reference sequence). The CDR3 is made up of 14 amino acids. V lost 5 bases, J lost 2 bases, and 5 bases stayed unmatched. CDR3 protein: CASSFAQGAYEQYF. CDR3 in DNA: TGTGCCAGTAGTTTCGCACAGGGGGCCTACGAGCAGTACTTC.

The genes are TRBV30 and TRBJ1-2; no firm D call. The ends were cut back, 4 bases at V and 1 base at J, with 7 bases in the middle. Per the germline V gene, CDR1 is GTSNPN and CDR2 is SVGIG (reference sequence). CDR3 length: 12 residues. CDR3 nucleotides: TGTGCCTGGATAGGCCTTAACTATGGCTACACCTTC. It translates to CAWIGLNYGYTF.

This chain uses TRBV29-1 with TRBJ2-1; 8 nucleotides match TRBD2. The CDR3 loop spans 13 amino acids. Trimming cost V 7 bases and J 8 bases; bases outside gene matches: 10. The germline gives CDR1 SQVTM, CDR2 ANQGSEA. CDR3 sequence (DNA): TGCAGCGCCCTGAGCGGGAGAGGCGATGAGCAGTTCTTC. Amino acid sequence: CSALSGRGDEQFF.

V is TRBV4-1 and J is TRBJ2-7; 8 bases fit TRBD2. V was clipped by 0 bases and J by 4 bases; unmatched bases: 5. The CDR3 is 15 amino acids. Per germline, CDR1 MGHRA and CDR2 YSYEKL. This CDR3 is CASSQDPSGGYEQYF. CDR3 bases: TGCGCCAGCAGCCAAGATCCCAGCGGGGGTTACGAGCAGTACTTC.

V gene TRBV7-6 combines with J gene TRBJ1-2; D call uncertain. Germline V gene data show CDR1 as SGHVS and CDR2 as FNYEAQ. V was shortened by 5 bases and J by 3 bases, with 13 bases between the two germline ends. The length of the CDR3 is 14 residues. This CDR3 is CASSRTDGDYGYTF. Written as DNA, the CDR3 is TGTGCCAGCAGCCGAACGGACGGGGACTATGGCTACACCTTC.

This clonotype was seen just once. This chain uses TRBV5-1 with TRBJ2-5; possibly TRBD1 for D (6 bases). Germline CDR1 reads SGHRS; CDR2 reads YFSETQ. The V end was cut by 4 bases, the J end by 0 bases, with 16 bases between. The CDR3 totals 16 residues. The CDR3: CASSPGTLDNQETQYF. CDR3 DNA: TGCGCCAGCAGCCCTGGGACATTAGATAACCAAGAGACCCAGTACTTC.

The V call is TRBV11-2, the J call TRBJ1-1; a possible D gene is TRBD1 (5 bases). V lost 3 bases and J lost 3, with 20 bases in between. Germline V CDR1 and CDR2: SGHAT, FQNNGV. CDR3 size: 17 residues. The CDR3 loop reads CASSLISDTISHTEAFF. The CDR3 nucleotides read TGTGCCAGCAGCTTGATCTCGGACACAATCTCCCACACTGAAGCTTTCTTT.

The rearrangement joins TRBV12-3 or TRBV12-4 to TRBJ2-1; D might be TRBD2 (5 bases). V was trimmed by 1 base and J by 11 bases, leaving 15 bases between them. CDR3 length: 14 amino acids. The CDR3 reads CASSLGTSHYQQFF. CDR3 DNA sequence: TGTGCCAGCAGTTTAGGGACTTCCCATTATCAGCAGTTCTTC.

The V call is TRBV18, the J call TRBJ1-2; D uncertain. The CDR3 totals 14 residues. Trimming removed 6 bases from V and 4 bases from J, with 15 bases in between. Germline V gives CDR1 KGHSH, CDR2 LQKENI. The CDR3 is CASSPERAGYGYTF. The CDR3 DNA reads TGTGCCAGCTCCCCAGAGAGGGCTGGCTATGGCTACACCTTC.

J is TRBJ2-2 and V is TRBV6-5; D not resolved. CDR3 length: 14 residues. Germline assignment: CDR1 MNHEY and CDR2 SVGAGI. V lost 0 bases and J 5 bases, leaving 7 bases between the germline ends. The CDR3 DNA reads as TGTGCCAGCAGTTACTCAAAATTTACCGGGGAGCTGTTTTTT. It specifies CASSYSKFTGELFF.

The chain uses TRBV5-4 and TRBJ2-6; D might be TRBD1 (5 bases). Deletions cut 0 bases from V and 1 base from J, with 11 bases between. This CDR3 region has 17 residues. Germline CDR1 SGHNT, CDR2 YYREEE (reference sequence). As DNA, the CDR3 is TGTGCCAGCAGCTTGGGTAGGGGCAGATCTGGGGCCAACGTCCTGACTTTC. Residues: CASSLGRGRSGANVLTF.

The chain employs TRBV2 and TRBJ1-5, with D tentatively TRBD1 (5 bases). V lost 7 bases to trimming and J lost 3 bases, with 10 bases between them. This CDR3 spans 13 amino acids. CDR1 is SNHLY and CDR2 is FYNNEI in the germline V gene. The CDR3 is CASTTGPNQPQHF. CDR3 in DNA: TGTGCCAGCACCACAGGACCCAATCAGCCCCAGCATTTT. Full variable domain (missing parts from reference TRBV2 and TRBJ1-5): EPEVTQTPSHQVTQMGQEVILRCVPISNHLYFYWYRQILGQKVEFLVSFYNNEISEKSEIFDDQFSVERPDGSNFTLKIRSTKLEDSAMYFCASTTGPNQPQHFGDGTRLSIL.

The chain carries TRBV7-9 and TRBJ2-4; D remains ambiguous. CDR1 SEHNR and CDR2 FQNEAQ come from the germline V gene (reference sequence). The V end was cut by 1 base, the J end by 1 base, with 11 bases between. This CDR3 comprises 16 residues. In DNA, the CDR3 is TGTGCCAGCAGCTTAGGAGGACCACTGGCCAAAAACATTCAGTACTTC. It translates to CASSLGGPLAKNIQYF.

V usage is TRBV27 and J usage is TRBJ2-1, with D unclear. With 2 bases removed from V and 3 bases from J, the gap between germline ends came to 2 bases. Germline V lookup: CDR1 MNHEY, CDR2 SMNVEV (reference sequence). The length of the CDR3 is 12 residues. Here the CDR3 reads CASSLNYNEQFF. CDR3 nucleotides: TGTGCCAGCAGTTTAAACTACAATGAGCAGTTCTTC.

To note about this clonotype: Its ends do not fully match the called genes, so a read error is possible. The chain combines TRBV25-1 with TRBJ2-1, with D tentatively TRBD1 or TRBD2 (7 bases each). CDR1 and CDR2 (germline): MGHDK, SYGVNS. The CDR3 is made up of 15 amino acids. The CDR3 loop is CASSATDGGGGQESF. The DNA for the CDR3 is TGTGCCAGCAGTGCAACCGATGGGGGAGGGGGCCAGGAGTCCTTC.

The CDR3 DNA reads TGTGCCAGCAGCGCATTTCGAGGCACTGAAGCTTTCTTT. This sequence encodes CASSAFRGTEAFF. The chain recombines TRBV9 with TRBJ1-1; D uncertain. This CDR3 has 13 amino acids. The ends were cut back, 3 bases at V and 4 bases at J, with 10 bases in the middle. Per the germline V gene, CDR1 is SGDLS and CDR2 is YYNGEE.

This chain joins TRBV6-5 and TRBJ2-2, with 10 bases lining up with TRBD2. Germline CDR1 and CDR2: MNHEY and SVGAGI. This CDR3 spans 15 amino acids. With V trimmed by 2 bases and J by 8 bases, 5 bases remained unmatched. The CDR3 sequence: CASSYQLAGGGELFF. CDR3 nucleotide sequence: TGTGCCAGCAGTTACCAATTAGCGGGAGGTGGGGAGCTGTTTTTT.

The rearrangement joins TRBV29-1 to TRBJ1-1; 7 nucleotides line up with TRBD1. V trimming: 3 bases; J trimming: 0 bases; junction bases outside the gene matches: 1. The germline gives CDR1 SQVTM, CDR2 ANQGSEA. The CDR3 length is 13 residues. The chain's CDR3 is CSVEGQLNTEAFF. DNA of the CDR3: TGCAGCGTTGAGGGACAGCTGAACACTGAAGCTTTCTTT.

The chain links TRBV6-6 to TRBJ2-7, with unresolved D. V gave up 10 bases and J gave up 1 base, with 8 bases separating them. The CDR3 runs to 11 residues. Germline V gene lookup returns CDR1 MNHNY and CDR2 SVGAGI (reference sequence). The CDR3 region has the DNA TGTGCCACCTCAGTTTCCTACGAGCAGTACTTC. Translating it yields CATSVSYEQYF.